This TCR beta chain was found in a study of blood T cell repertoires in COVID-19. Study overall: From T cells, B-cell-depleted T cells, or PBMCs came the material, which was cDNA or gDNA.

CDR1 and CDR2 (germline): SNHLY, FYNNEI. The CDR3 spans 14 residues. V gave up 2 bases and J gave up 4 bases; unmatched junction bases: 3. Generated by immunoSEQ multiplex PCR, the TCRdb table keeps only in-frame clones and is missing some. The profile shows some 350,000 clones, roughly nine tenths of them singletons. The rearrangement joins TRBV2 to TRBJ1-1; 8 positions agree with TRBD1. The receptor was derived from a man in his late teens or twenties who had recovered from COVID-19. The sequencing sample was made of PBMCs or T cells enriched from blood (not recorded which). The CDR3 bases are TGTGCCAGCAGTGAATCACAGGGGGTCACTGAAGCTTTCTTT. Amino acids: CASSESQGVTEAFF. The full variable domain, completed using reference TRBV2 and TRBJ1-1, is EPEVTQTPSHQVTQMGQEVILRCVPISNHLYFYWYRQILGQKVEFLVSFYNNEISEKSEIFDDQFSVERPDGSNFTLKIRSTKLEDSAMYFCASSESQGVTEAFFGQGTRLTVV.